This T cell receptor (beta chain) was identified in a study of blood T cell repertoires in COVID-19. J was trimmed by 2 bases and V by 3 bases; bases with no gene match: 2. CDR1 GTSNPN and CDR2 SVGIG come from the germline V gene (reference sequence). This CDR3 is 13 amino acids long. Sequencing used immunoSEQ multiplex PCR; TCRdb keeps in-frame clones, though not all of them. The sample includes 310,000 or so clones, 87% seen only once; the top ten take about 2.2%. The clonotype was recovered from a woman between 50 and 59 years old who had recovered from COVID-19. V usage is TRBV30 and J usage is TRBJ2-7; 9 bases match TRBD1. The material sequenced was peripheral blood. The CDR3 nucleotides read TGTGCCTGGAGACAGGGGGCGACCTACGAGCAGTACTTC. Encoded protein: CAWRQGATYEQYF. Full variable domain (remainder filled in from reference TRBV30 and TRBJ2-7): SQTIHQWPATLVQPVGSPLSLECTVEGTSNPNLYWYRQAAGRGLQLLFYSVGIGQISSEVPQNLSASRPQDRQFILSSKKLLLSDSGFYLCAWRQGATYEQYFGPGTRLTVT.